What follows describes a single T cell receptor (beta chain). Original handling: Reference gene primer amplification gave estimated nucleated cell counts. Sequenced by immunoSEQ multiplex PCR; TCRdb stores in-frame clones only, minus some. Clonal size and the V and J genes are those of that table, whereas D and trimming came from the DNA. Of over 250,000 clones in the sample, 88% were seen once. This sample stems from a study of blood T cell repertoires in COVID-19. Across the whole study: Some COVID-19 samples were acute and others convalescent; all came from the United States, Italy and Spain. From T cells, B-cell-depleted T cells, or PBMCs came the material, which was cDNA or gDNA.

The sample taken for sequencing was peripheral blood. The sequence was collected from a man aged 55 to 70 who had recovered from COVID-19.

CDR3 residues: CASRASGGYYEQYF. CDR3 DNA sequence: TGTGCCAGTAGGGCTAGCGGGGGTTACTACGAGCAGTACTTC. The chain couples TRBV19 to TRBJ2-7; 10 nucleotides match TRBD2. J was trimmed by 3 bases and V by 6 bases; bases with no gene match: 5. The CDR3 is 14 amino acids. Germline lookup yields CDR1 LNHDA and CDR2 SQIVND (reference sequence). The whole variable domain, filled in from reference TRBV19 and TRBJ2-7, reads DGGITQSPKYLFRKEGQNVTLSCEQNLNHDAMYWYRQDPGQGLRLIYYSQIVNDFQKGDIAEGYSVSREKKESFPLTVTSAQKNPTAFYLCASRASGGYYEQYFGPGTRLTVT.